The 20 T cell receptor beta chains below all came from one sample that was sequenced in a study of vaccination and CD4 T cells after COVID-19. Antigens of these TCRs are unknown. As for treatment: roughly nine-day PBMC culture with coronavirus spike peptide pools or control peptides (ViraFEST assay). The Oncomine TCR Beta short-read assay generated sequence data from the DNA of cultured CD4+ T cells. MiXCR was run by TCRdb on the PCR reads, yielding one entry per CDR3 protein. The repertoire holds roughly 15,000 distinct CDR3 sequences, with roughly 28% as singletons. Input material: cultured CD4+ T cells from blood. The source of these receptors is a human donor with COVID-19.

The gene calls are TRBV6-4 and TRBJ2-1; tentative D call: TRBD1 (6 bases). The germline V and J ends were trimmed by 3 bases and 10 bases, with 10 bases remaining between them. Germline V gives CDR1 MRHNA, CDR2 SNTAGT. This CDR3 spans 12 amino acids. CDR3 DNA: TGTGCCAGCAGTGATTTCGGACAGGAGCAGTTCTTC. It encodes CASSDFGQEQFF.

This clonotype showed up just a few times. This chain uses TRBV4-2 with TRBJ2-3; TRBD2 matches 7 bases. With V trimmed by 0 bases and J by 5 bases, 11 bases remained unmatched. The CDR3 sequence is 17 residues long. Germline V gene sequence: CDR1 LGHNA, CDR2 YNFKEQ. Written as DNA, the CDR3 is TGTGCCAGCAGCCAAGATAGGCTACAGTCGGGGGGAGATACGCAGTATTTT. Translated: CASSQDRLQSGGDTQYF.

This chain connects TRBV20-1 to TRBJ1-4, with D possibly matching TRBD1 (6 bases). Deletions cut 4 bases from V and 7 bases from J, with 16 bases between. This CDR3 has 14 amino acids. Germline-derived CDR1 and CDR2 are DFQATT and SNEGSKA (reference sequence). CDR3 amino acids: CSAKTQGILEKLFF. The DNA of the CDR3 is TGCAGTGCTAAGACCCAGGGGATCCTTGAAAAACTGTTTTTT.

This clonotype has just a few counts. This sequence joins TRBV19 and TRBJ2-7; 11 nucleotides line up with TRBD2. Germline trimming cut 7 bases from V and 1 base from J; bases unmatched to any gene: 3. Germline V CDR1 and CDR2: LNHDA, SQIVND (reference sequence). The CDR3 runs to 14 residues. For the CDR3, the DNA is TGTGCCAGTACCCCTAGCGGGGGGTCCTACGAGCAGTACTTC. Amino acids: CASTPSGGSYEQYF.

This clonotype was observed a handful of times. The V gene is TRBV28, the J gene TRBJ1-2; no clear D gene. CDR1 and CDR2 from the germline V gene are MDHEN and SYDVKM. The V end was cut by 3 bases, the J end by 8 bases, with 22 bases between. The length of the CDR3 is 16 residues. The CDR3 loop reads CASSFPPSSTPVGYTF. The DNA for the CDR3 is TGTGCCAGCAGTTTTCCCCCCAGCTCTACCCCTGTAGGCTACACCTTC.

This clonotype was seen a handful of times. V gene TRBV20-1 combines with J gene TRBJ2-5; either TRBD1 or TRBD2 may fit D (5 bases each). V was clipped by 2 bases and J by 1 base, with 14 bases between them. CDR1 and CDR2 from the germline V gene are DFQATT and SNEGSKA (reference sequence). The CDR3 length is 15 residues. CDR3 coding DNA: TGCAGTGCTAGATCGGGGCAGCGCTCCCAAGAGACCCAGTACTTC. This encodes CSARSGQRSQETQYF.

Notes on this clonotype: Compared with germline, one end of the junction differs, possibly owing to a read error. The J gene is TRBJ2-2, the V gene TRBV7-7, with D maybe TRBD1 (6 bases). Germline V gives CDR1 SSHAT, CDR2 FNYEAQ (reference sequence). The CDR3 totals 13 residues. The chain's CDR3 is CASSPQGIGELFF. In DNA, the CDR3 is TGTGCTAGCAGCCCACAGGGAATCGGGGAGCTGTTTTTT.

This CDR3 is CASSLRGVITDTQYF. For the CDR3, the DNA is TGCGCCAGCAGCTTACGGGGGGTGATCACAGATACGCAGTATTTT. This chain links TRBV5-1 with TRBJ2-3; 7 bases agree with TRBD2. The CDR3 spans 15 residues. With V trimmed by 2 bases and J by 2 bases, 5 bases remained unmatched. Germline assignment: CDR1 SGHRS and CDR2 YFSETQ.

The table lists this clonotype with a few counts. The chain uses TRBV29-1 and TRBJ1-1; TRBD1 might be the D (5 bases). V shed 4 bases and J shed 4 bases, with 13 bases lying between them. The germline V gene has CDR1 SQVTM and CDR2 ANQGSEA. This CDR3 is built from 13 residues. The CDR3 protein is CSVGSGRGTEAFF. The CDR3 nucleotides read TGCAGCGTTGGATCAGGGAGGGGCACTGAAGCTTTCTTT.

The chain uses TRBV18 and TRBJ2-2, with 7 nucleotides matching TRBD1. V lost 6 bases, J lost 0 bases, and 4 bases stayed unmatched. The CDR3 consists of 15 residues. CDR1 KGHSH and CDR2 LQKENI come from the germline V gene. CDR3 residues: CASSPTGTNTGELFF. CDR3 DNA sequence: TGTGCCAGCTCCCCGACAGGGACGAACACCGGGGAGCTGTTTTTT. The whole variable domain, filled in from reference TRBV18 and TRBJ2-2, reads NAGVMQNPRHLVRRRGQEARLRCSPMKGHSHVYWYRQLPEEGLKFMVYLQKENIIDESGMPKERFSAEFPKEGPSILRIQQVVRGDSAAYFCASSPTGTNTGELFFGEGSRLTVL.

This clonotype was seen a handful of times. J is TRBJ2-2 and V is TRBV2; maybe TRBD1 (5 bases). The germline V gene encodes CDR1 SNHLY and CDR2 FYNNEI. There are 15 residues in the CDR3. The V and J ends lost 3 bases and 7 bases respectively, with 15 bases between them. The CDR3 loop is CASSDQLGPDGELFF. The DNA for the CDR3 is TGTGCCAGCAGTGATCAGTTGGGGCCGGACGGGGAGCTGTTTTTT. The whole variable domain, remainder taken from reference TRBV2 and TRBJ2-2, is EPEVTQTPSHQVTQMGQEVILRCVPISNHLYFYWYRQILGQKVEFLVSFYNNEISEKSEIFDDQFSVERPDGSNFTLKIRSTKLEDSAMYFCASSDQLGPDGELFFGEGSRLTVL.

The rearrangement joins TRBV4-3 to TRBJ2-7; D assignment may be TRBD1 or TRBD2 (5 bases each). Deletions cut 3 bases from V and 4 bases from J, with 16 bases between. Germline V gene sequence: CDR1 LGHNA, CDR2 YSLEER. CDR3 length: 15 amino acids. The CDR3 bases are TGCGCCAGCAGCCAGTCCGGGACGGGCTATTACGAGCAGTACTTC. Amino acids: CASSQSGTGYYEQYF.

This clonotype was seen more than once but under ten times. The V and J genes are TRBV7-2 and TRBJ1-1, with D perhaps TRBD1 (6 bases). Deletions cut 8 bases from V and 1 base from J, with 11 bases between. The CDR3 totals 13 residues. The germline CDR1 and CDR2 sequences are SGHTA and FQGNSA. Here the CDR3 reads CASQGGWNTEAFF. In nucleotides, the CDR3 is TGTGCCAGCCAAGGGGGATGGAACACTGAAGCTTTCTTT.

The DNA of the CDR3 is TGTGCCAGCAGCTCACTGACAGCGGGACTCTACAATGAGCAGTTCTTC. Residues: CASSSLTAGLYNEQFF. This sequence joins TRBV27 and TRBJ2-1; 7 bases agree with TRBD2. The CDR3 length is 16 residues. CDR1 and CDR2 (germline): MNHEY, SMNVEV (reference sequence). The V and J ends lost 6 bases and 3 bases, in that order; junction bases with no gene match: 11.

This clonotype was picked up a small number of times. V and J are TRBV6-1 and TRBJ2-7; 11 bases align to TRBD1. V was clipped by 5 bases and J by 6 bases; unmatched bases: 9. Looked up from germline, CDR1 is MNHNS and CDR2 is SASEGT. The CDR3 runs to 15 residues. CDR3 amino acids: CASSTPSGTGGEQYF. Written as DNA, the CDR3 is TGTGCCAGCAGTACGCCGTCCGGGACAGGGGGCGAGCAGTACTTC.

This clonotype was found a few times. The chain joins TRBV7-3 to TRBJ2-5; D ambiguous. This CDR3 is built from 13 residues. Germline V gene sequence: CDR1 SGHTA, CDR2 FQGTGA. V was shortened by 5 bases and J by 5 bases, with 12 bases between the two germline ends. The DNA of the CDR3 is TGTGCCAGCAGCCCTGGCGGACCGGAGACCCAGTACTTC. It translates to CASSPGGPETQYF.

The chain uses TRBV7-9 and TRBJ1-4; 7 bases map to TRBD1. The germline CDR1 and CDR2 sequences are SEHNR and FQNEAQ (reference sequence). This CDR3 has 16 amino acids. Germline trimming cut 4 bases from V and 2 bases from J; bases unmatched to any gene: 7. DNA for the CDR3: TGTGCCAGCAGCTCCGGAACAGGGGATACTAATGAAAAACTGTTTTTT. It specifies CASSSGTGDTNEKLFF. The entire variable domain, with the rest obtained from reference TRBV7-9 and TRBJ1-4, is as follows: DTGVSQNPRHKITKRGQNVTFRCDPISEHNRLYWYRQTLGQGPEFLTYFQNEAQLEKSRLLSDRFSAERPKGSFSTLEIQRTEQGDSAMYLCASSSGTGDTNEKLFFGSGTQLSVL.

The gene calls are TRBV19 and TRBJ2-3, with a weak D call TRBD1 (6 bases). This CDR3 spans 17 amino acids. Looked up from germline, CDR1 is LNHDA and CDR2 is SQIVND (reference sequence). Trimming took off 4 bases at V and 4 bases at J, with 21 bases between the two ends. The CDR3 bases are TGTGCCAGTAGTACCCCGACAGGAGGACTTTACGCAGATACGCAGTATTTT. This translates into CASSTPTGGLYADTQYF. Filled out from reference TRBV19 and TRBJ2-3, the complete variable domain reads DGGITQSPKYLFRKEGQNVTLSCEQNLNHDAMYWYRQDPGQGLRLIYYSQIVNDFQKGDIAEGYSVSREKKESFPLTVTSAQKNPTAFYLCASSTPTGGLYADTQYFGPGTRLTVL.

This clonotype has just a few counts. The rearrangement links TRBV20-1 to TRBJ2-2, with 8 nucleotides matching TRBD1. CDR1 is DFQATT, CDR2 SNEGSKA, per germline (reference sequence). The trim removed 4 bases at V and 6 bases at J, leaving 4 bases unmatched. The CDR3 has 13 residues. The CDR3 protein is CSANGQGAGELFF. CDR3 nucleotide sequence: TGCAGTGCTAACGGACAGGGCGCCGGGGAGCTGTTTTTT.

This chain joins TRBV5-4 and TRBJ2-5; 15 nucleotides agree with TRBD2. Germline V CDR1 and CDR2: SGHNT, YYREEE (reference sequence). The V and J ends lost 0 bases and 5 bases, in that order; junction bases with no gene match: 5. The CDR3 runs to 17 residues. The CDR3 DNA reads as TGTGCCAGCAGCTTGGGGACTAGCGGGGGGGTACAGGAGACCCAGTACTTC. Encoded protein: CASSLGTSGGVQETQYF.